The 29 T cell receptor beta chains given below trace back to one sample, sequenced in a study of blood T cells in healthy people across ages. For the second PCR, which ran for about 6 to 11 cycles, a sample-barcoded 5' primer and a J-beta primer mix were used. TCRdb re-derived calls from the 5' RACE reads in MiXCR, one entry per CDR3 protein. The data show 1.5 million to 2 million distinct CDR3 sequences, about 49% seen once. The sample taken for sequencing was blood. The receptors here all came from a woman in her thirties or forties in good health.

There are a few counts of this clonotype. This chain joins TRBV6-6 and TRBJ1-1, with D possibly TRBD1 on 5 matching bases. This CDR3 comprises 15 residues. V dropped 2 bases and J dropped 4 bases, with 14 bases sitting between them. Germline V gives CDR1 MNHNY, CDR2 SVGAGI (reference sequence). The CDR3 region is CASSYDGLGGTEAFF. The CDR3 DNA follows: TGTGCCAGCAGTTACGACGGGCTCGGGGGCACTGAAGCTTTCTTT.

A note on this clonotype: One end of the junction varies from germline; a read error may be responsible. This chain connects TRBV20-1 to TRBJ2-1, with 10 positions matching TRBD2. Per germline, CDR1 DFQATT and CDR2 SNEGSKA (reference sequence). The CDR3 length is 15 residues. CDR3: CSAREIAGGHNEQFF. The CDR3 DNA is TGCAGTGCTCGAGAAATAGCGGGGGGCCACAATGAGCAGTTCTTC.

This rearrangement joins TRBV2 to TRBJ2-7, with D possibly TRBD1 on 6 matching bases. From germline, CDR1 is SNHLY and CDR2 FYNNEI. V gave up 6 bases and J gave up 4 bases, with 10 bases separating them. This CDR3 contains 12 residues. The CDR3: CASRADRYEQYF. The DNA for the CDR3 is TGTGCCAGCAGGGCGGACAGATACGAGCAGTACTTC.

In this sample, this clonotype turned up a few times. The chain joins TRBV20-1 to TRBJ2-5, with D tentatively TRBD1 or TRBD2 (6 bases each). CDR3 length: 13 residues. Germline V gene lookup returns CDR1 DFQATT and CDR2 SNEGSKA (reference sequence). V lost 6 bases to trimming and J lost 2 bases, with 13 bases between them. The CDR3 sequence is CSATTGAQETQYF. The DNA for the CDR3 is TGCAGTGCCACAACGGGGGCGCAAGAGACCCAGTACTTC.

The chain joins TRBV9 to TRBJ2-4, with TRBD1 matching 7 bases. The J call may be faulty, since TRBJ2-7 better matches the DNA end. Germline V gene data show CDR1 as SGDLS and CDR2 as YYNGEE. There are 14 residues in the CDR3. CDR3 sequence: CASSVGTGKNEQYF. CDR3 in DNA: TGTGCCAGCAGCGTAGGGACAGGCAAAAACGAGCAGTACTTC.

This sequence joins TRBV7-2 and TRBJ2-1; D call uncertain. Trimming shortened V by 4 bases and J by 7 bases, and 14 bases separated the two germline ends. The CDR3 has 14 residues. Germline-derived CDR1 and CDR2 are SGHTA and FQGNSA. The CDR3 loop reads CASSSSDLRNEQFF. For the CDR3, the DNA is TGTGCCAGCAGCTCGTCCGACCTCCGGAATGAGCAGTTCTTC.

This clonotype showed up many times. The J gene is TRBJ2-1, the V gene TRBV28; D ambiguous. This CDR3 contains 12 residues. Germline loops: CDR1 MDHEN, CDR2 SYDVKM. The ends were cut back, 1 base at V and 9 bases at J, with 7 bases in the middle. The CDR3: CASSLSQTEQFF. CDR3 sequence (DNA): TGTGCCAGCAGTTTATCCCAGACTGAGCAGTTCTTC.

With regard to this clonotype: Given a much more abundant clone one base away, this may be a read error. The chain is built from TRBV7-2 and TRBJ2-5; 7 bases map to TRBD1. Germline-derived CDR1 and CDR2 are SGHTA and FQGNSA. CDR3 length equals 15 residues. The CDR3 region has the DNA TGTGCCAGCAGCTTAGCGGGGACAGTCCAAGGGACCCAGTACTTC. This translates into CASSLAGTVQGTQYF.

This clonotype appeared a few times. The CDR3 loop is CASSPPSGGANNEQFF. The CDR3 DNA reads TGCGCCAGCAGCCCCCCCAGCGGGGGGGCAAACAATGAGCAGTTCTTC. This rearrangement joins TRBV5-1 to TRBJ2-1, with 10 bases identical to TRBD2. V lost 4 bases, J lost 5 bases, and 9 bases stayed unmatched. Germline V gives CDR1 SGHRS, CDR2 YFSETQ. The CDR3 totals 16 residues.

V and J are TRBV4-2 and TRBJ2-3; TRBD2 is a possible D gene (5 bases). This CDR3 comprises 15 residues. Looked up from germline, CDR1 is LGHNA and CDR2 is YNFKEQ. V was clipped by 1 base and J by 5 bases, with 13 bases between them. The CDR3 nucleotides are TGTGCCAGCAGCCAAGGTGGTTTGGGAGAAGATACGCAGTATTTT. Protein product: CASSQGGLGEDTQYF.

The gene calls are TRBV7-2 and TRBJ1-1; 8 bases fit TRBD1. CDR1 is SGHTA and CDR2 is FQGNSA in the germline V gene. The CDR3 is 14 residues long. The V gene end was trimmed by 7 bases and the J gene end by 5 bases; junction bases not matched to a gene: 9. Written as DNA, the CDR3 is TGTGCCAGCACACGGATCCAGGGGGCAACTGAAGCTTTCTTT. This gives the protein CASTRIQGATEAFF.

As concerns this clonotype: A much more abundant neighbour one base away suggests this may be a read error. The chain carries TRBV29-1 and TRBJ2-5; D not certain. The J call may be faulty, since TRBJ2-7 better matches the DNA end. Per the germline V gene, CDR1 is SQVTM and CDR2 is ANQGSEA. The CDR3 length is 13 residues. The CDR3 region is CSVDKDGCYEQYF. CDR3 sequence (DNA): TGCAGCGTTGACAAGGACGGGTGCTACGAGCAGTACTTC.

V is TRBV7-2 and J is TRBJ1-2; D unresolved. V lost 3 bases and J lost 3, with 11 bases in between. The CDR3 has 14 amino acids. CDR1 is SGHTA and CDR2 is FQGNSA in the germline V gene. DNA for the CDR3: TGTGCCAGCAGCTTGGACTCGGGAGACTATGGCTACACCTTC. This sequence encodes CASSLDSGDYGYTF.

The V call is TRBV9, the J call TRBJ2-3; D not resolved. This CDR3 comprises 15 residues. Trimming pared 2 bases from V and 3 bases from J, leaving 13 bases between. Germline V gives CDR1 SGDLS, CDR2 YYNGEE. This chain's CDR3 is CASSVSERMTDTQYF. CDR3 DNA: TGTGCCAGCAGCGTCAGCGAGAGAATGACAGATACGCAGTATTTT.

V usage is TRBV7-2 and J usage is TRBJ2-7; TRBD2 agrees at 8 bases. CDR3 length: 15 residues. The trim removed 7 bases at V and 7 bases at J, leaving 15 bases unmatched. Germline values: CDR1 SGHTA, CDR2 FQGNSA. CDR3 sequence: CASIPRAKAGVEQYF. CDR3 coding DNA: TGTGCCAGCATCCCCAGGGCCAAAGCGGGGGTTGAGCAGTACTTC. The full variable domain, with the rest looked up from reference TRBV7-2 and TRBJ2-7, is GAGVSQSPSNKVTEKGKDVELRCDPISGHTALYWYRQSLGQGLEFLIYFQGNSAPDKSGLPSDRFSAERTGGSVSTLTIQRTQQEDSAVYLCASIPRAKAGVEQYFGPGTRLTVT.

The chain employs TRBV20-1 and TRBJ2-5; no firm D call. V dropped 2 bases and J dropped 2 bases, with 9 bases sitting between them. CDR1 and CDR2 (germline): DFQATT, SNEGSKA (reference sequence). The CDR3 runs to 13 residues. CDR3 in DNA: TGCAGTGCTAGATTGGACCCTCAAGAGACCCAGTACTTC. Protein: CSARLDPQETQYF.

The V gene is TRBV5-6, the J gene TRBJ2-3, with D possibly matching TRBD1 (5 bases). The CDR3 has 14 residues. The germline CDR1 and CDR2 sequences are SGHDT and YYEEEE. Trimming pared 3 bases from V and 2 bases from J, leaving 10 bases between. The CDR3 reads CASSWGAATDTQYF. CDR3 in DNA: TGTGCCAGCAGCTGGGGCGCCGCCACAGATACGCAGTATTTT.

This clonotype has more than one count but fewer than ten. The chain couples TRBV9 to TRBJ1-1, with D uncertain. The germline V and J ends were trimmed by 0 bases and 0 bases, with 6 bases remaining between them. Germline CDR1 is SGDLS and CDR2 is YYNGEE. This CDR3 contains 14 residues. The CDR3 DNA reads TGTGCCAGCAGCGTAGGGTGGATGAACACTGAAGCTTTCTTT. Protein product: CASSVGWMNTEAFF. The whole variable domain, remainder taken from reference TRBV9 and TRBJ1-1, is DSGVTQTPKHLITATGQRVTLRCSPRSGDLSVYWYQQSLDQGLQFLIQYYNGEERAKGNILERFSAQQFPDLHSELNLSSLELGDSALYFCASSVGWMNTEAFFGQGTRLTVV.

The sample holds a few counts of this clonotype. The CDR3 DNA reads as TGTGCCAGCAGCGCGCGACAGGGAAGGGAGACCCAGTACTTC. It yields the protein CASSARQGRETQYF. The chain recombines TRBV7-2 with TRBJ2-5, with 7 bases lining up with TRBD1. Germline CDR1 is SGHTA and CDR2 is FQGNSA. CDR3 length equals 14 residues. The V segment lost 5 bases and the J segment 5 bases; nucleotides outside the gene matches: 8. The complete variable domain, with remaining parts taken from reference TRBV7-2 and TRBJ2-5, reads GAGVSQSPSNKVTEKGKDVELRCDPISGHTALYWYRQSLGQGLEFLIYFQGNSAPDKSGLPSDRFSAERTGGSVSTLTIQRTQQEDSAVYLCASSARQGRETQYFGPGTRLLVL.

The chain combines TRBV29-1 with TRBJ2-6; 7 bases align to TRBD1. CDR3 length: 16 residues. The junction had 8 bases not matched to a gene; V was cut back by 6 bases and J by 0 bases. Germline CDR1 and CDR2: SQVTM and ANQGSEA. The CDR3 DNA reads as TGCAGCGTCCCCGGACAGGAAAGCTCTGGGGCCAACGTCCTGACTTTC. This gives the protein CSVPGQESSGANVLTF.

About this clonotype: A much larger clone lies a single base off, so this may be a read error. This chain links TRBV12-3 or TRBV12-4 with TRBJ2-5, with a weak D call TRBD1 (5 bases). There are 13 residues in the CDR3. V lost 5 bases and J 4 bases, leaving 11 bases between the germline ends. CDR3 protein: CASSVDTGETQYF. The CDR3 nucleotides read TGTGCCAGCAGTGTAGATACAGGAGAGACCCAGTACTTC.

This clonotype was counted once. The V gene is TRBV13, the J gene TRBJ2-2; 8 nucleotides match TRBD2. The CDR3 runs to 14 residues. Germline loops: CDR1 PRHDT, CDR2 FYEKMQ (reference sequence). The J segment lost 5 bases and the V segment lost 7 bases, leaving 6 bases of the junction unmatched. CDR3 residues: CASNAGGHTGELFF. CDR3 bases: TGTGCCAGCAACGCGGGGGGCCATACCGGGGAGCTGTTTTTT. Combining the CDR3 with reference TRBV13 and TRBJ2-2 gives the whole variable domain AAGVIQSPRHLIKEKRETATLKCYPIPRHDTVYWYQQGPGQDPQFLISFYEKMQSDKGSIPDRFSAQQFSDYHSELNMSSLELGDSALYFCASNAGGHTGELFFGEGSRLTVL.

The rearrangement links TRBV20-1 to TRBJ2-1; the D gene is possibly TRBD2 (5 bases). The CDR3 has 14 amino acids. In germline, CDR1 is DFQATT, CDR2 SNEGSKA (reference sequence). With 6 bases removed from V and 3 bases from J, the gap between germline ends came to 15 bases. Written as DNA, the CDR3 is TGCAGTGCAGAGAGACTAAGGTTCTACAATGAGCAGTTCTTC. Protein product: CSAERLRFYNEQFF.

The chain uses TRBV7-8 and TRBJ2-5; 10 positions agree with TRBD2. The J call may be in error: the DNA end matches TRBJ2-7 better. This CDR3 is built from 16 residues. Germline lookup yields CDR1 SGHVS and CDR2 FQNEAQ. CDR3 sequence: CASSPSRLAGAYEQYF. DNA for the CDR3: TGTGCCAGCAGCCCAAGCAGGCTAGCGGGAGCCTACGAGCAGTACTTC.

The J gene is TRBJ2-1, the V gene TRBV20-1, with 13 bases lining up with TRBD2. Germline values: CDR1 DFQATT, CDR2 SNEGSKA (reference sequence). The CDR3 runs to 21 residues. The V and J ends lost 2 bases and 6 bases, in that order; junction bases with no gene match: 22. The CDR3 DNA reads TGCAGTGCTAGATCCCTCGGGCCTACTAGCGGGGGGGCCGGGTGGTCCAATGAGCAGTTCTTC. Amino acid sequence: CSARSLGPTSGGAGWSNEQFF.

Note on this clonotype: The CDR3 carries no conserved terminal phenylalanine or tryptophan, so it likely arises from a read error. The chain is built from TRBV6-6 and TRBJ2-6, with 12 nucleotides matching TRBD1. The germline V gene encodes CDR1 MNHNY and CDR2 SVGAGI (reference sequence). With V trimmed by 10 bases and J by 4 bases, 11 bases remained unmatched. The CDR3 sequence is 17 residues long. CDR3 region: CAIRPGQGAKGANVLTI. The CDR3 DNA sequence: TGTGCCATCCGACCGGGACAGGGGGCGAAGGGGGCCAACGTCCTGACTATC.

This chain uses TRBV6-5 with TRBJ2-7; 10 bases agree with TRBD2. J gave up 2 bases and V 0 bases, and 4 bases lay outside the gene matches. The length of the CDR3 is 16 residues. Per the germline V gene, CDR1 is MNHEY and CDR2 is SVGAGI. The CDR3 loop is CASSYSLLAGTYEQYF. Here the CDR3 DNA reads TGTGCCAGCAGTTACTCCCTACTAGCGGGAACCTACGAGCAGTACTTC.

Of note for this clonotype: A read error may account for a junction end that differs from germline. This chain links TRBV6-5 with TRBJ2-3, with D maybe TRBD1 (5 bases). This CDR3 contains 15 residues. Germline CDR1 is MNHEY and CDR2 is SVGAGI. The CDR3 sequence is CASSYAIRGTGTQYF. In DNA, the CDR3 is TGTGCCAGCAGTTACGCGATAAGGGGCACAGGTACGCAGTATTTT.

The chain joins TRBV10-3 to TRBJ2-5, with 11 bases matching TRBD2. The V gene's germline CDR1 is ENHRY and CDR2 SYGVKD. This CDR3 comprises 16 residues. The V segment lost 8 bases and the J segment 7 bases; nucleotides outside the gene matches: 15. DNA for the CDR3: TGTGCCATCGGGGGCACTAGCGGGGGCGCCGCAGCGACCCAGTACTTC. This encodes CAIGGTSGGAAATQYF.